Listed below are T cell receptor beta chains from one sample, sequenced in a study of T cells in Graves' hyperthyroidism and ophthalmopathy. TCRdb redid the calling of the multiplex PCR reads with MiXCR, one entry per CDR3 protein. The sample has hundreds of thousands of distinct CDR3 sequences; 14% to 15% are singletons. The specimen was blood. These receptors originate from a woman aged 40-49 years with Graves' ophthalmopathy. Both conserved end residues are part of each CDR3. D genes are given only for firm matches. The size field is filled for only some rows; it gives once, few, many or a size class.

d_call,cdr3_length,j_call,clone_size,v_call,cdr3_nt,cdr3_aa
TRBD2,13,TRBJ2-7,many,TRBV11-2,TGTGCCAGCAGCCCCGGACTAGAGTACGAGCAGTACTTC,CASSPGLEYEQYF
TRBD2,15,TRBJ2-7,many,TRBV28,TGTGCCAGCAGTCCCCCCGCGGGAGTGTCCTACGAGCAGTACTTC,CASSPPAGVSYEQYF
-,15,TRBJ2-5,many,TRBV6-2/TRBV6-3,TGTGCCAGCAGTCCCATTCGACAGGTGGGAGAGACCCAGTACTTC,CASSPIRQVGETQYF
TRBD1,16,TRBJ2-7,many,TRBV27,TGTGCCAGCAGTTCCCCCCCGGACAGGGGTAACTACGAGCAGTACTTC,CASSSPPDRGNYEQYF
-,15,TRBJ2-7,many,TRBV4-1,TGCGCCAGCAGCCAAGATGCTGGCGTTTCCTACGAGCAGTACTTC,CASSQDAGVSYEQYF
-,14,TRBJ2-7,-,TRBV6-5,TGTGCCAGCAGTTCCTCGGGAGCCATCTACGAGCAGTACTTC,CASSSSGAIYEQYF
-,11,TRBJ2-7,-,TRBV28,TGTGCCAGCACGATAGGCTACGAGCAGTACTTC,CASTIGYEQYF
-,14,TRBJ1-1,-,TRBV20-1,TGCAGTGCCGGGTTATGGGGAGTGAGTTTTGAAGCTTTCTTT,CSAGLWGVSFEAFF
-,16,TRBJ1-5,-,TRBV2,TGTGCCAGCAGTGAAGCCGAGAACAATAGGGATCAGCCCCAGCATTTT,CASSEAENNRDQPQHF
TRBD1,19,TRBJ1-5,many,TRBV6-5,TGTGCCAGCAGATACACCAGGACAGGGGCCCACCTATGGAATCAGCCCCAGCATTTT,CASRYTRTGAHLWNQPQHF
TRBD2,18,TRBJ2-5,few,TRBV3-1,TGTGCCAGCAGCCAAGATCCGGGACTAGCGGGAGATGAAGAGACCCAGTACTTC,CASSQDPGLAGDEETQYF
-,15,TRBJ2-2,many,TRBV5-1,TGCGCCAGCAGCTTAAGCGGGCTGAACACCGGGGAGCTGTTTTTT,CASSLSGLNTGELFF
-,15,TRBJ2-7,many,TRBV27,TGTGCCAGCAGCCCACTAGCTTTTAGCTCCTACGAGCAGTACTTC,CASSPLAFSSYEQYF
TRBD2,13,TRBJ2-4,many,TRBV30,TGTGCCTGGAGTGTACTAGCGGGAGACATTCAGTACTTC,CAWSVLAGDIQYF
-,13,TRBJ2-7,-,TRBV10-3,TGTGCCATCAGTGAGTCGCAGGGGTTAGAGCAGTACTTC,CAISESQGLEQYF
TRBD2,15,TRBJ2-5,many,TRBV18,TGTGCCAGCTCACCGTCAGCGGGAGGTGAGGAGACCCAGTACTTC,CASSPSAGGEETQYF
TRBD1,15,TRBJ1-5,many,TRBV20-1,TGCAGTGCTGGGAAGACAGGGATGAGCAATCAGCCCCAGCATTTT,CSAGKTGMSNQPQHF
TRBD1,16,TRBJ1-5,many,TRBV20-1,TGCAGTGCTACTCCCGCAGACAGGGGTTGGAATCAGCCCCAGCATTTT,CSATPADRGWNQPQHF
-,16,TRBJ2-2,few,TRBV7-2,TGTGCCAGCAGCTTAGCAAGGCGGGAGAACACCGGGGAGCTGTTTTTT,CASSLARRENTGELFF
-,14,TRBJ1-1,many,TRBV6-5,TGTGCCAGCAGTTCATTAGAGTCAGTCACTGAAGCTTTCTTT,CASSSLESVTEAFF